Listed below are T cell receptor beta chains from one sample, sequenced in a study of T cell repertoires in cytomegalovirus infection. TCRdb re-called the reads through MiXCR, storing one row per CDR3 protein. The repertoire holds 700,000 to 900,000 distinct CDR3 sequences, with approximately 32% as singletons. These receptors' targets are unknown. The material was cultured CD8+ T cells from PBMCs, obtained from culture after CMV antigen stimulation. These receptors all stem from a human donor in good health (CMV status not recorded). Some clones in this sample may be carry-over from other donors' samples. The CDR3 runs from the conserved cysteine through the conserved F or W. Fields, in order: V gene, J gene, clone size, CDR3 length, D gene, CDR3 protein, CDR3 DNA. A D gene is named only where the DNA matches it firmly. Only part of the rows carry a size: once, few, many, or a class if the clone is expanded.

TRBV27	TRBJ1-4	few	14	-	CASSLWGLGEKLFF	TGTGCCAGCAGTTTATGGGGGTTGGGAGAAAAACTGTTTTTT
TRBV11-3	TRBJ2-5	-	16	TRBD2	CASSGGTSGARETQYF	TGTGCCAGCAGCGGTGGTACTAGCGGGGCCCGGGAGACCCAGTACTTC
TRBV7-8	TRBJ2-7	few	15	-	CASSRTEAGSYEQYF	TGTGCCAGCAGCCGAACCGAGGCAGGCTCCTACGAGCAGTACTTC
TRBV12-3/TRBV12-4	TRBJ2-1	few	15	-	CASSLQTSSYNEQFF	TGTGCCAGCAGCCTACAGACTAGCTCCTACAATGAGCAGTTCTTC
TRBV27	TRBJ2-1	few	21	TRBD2	CASTHSGVGLAGGSSYNEQFF	TGTGCCAGCACTCATTCCGGTGTGGGACTAGCGGGGGGATCCTCCTACAATGAGCAGTTCTTC
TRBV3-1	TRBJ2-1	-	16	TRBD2	CASSQESASGENEQFF	TGTGCCAGCAGCCAAGAGTCCGCTAGCGGGGAAAATGAGCAGTTCTTC
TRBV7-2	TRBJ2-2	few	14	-	CASSSTLGVGELFF	TGTGCCAGCAGCTCAACCCTGGGGGTCGGGGAGCTGTTTTTT
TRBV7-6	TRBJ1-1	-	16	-	CASSPEGLPMNTEAFF	TGTGCCAGCAGCCCCGAGGGCCTACCTATGAACACTGAAGCTTTCTTT
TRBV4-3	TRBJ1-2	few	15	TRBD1	CASSQERTGGYGYTF	TGCGCCAGCAGCCAGGAACGGACAGGGGGCTATGGCTACACCTTC
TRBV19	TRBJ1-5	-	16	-	CASQRTGPYSNQPQHF	TGTGCCAGCCAGAGGACGGGTCCTTATAGCAATCAGCCCCAGCATTTT
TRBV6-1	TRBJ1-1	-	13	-	CASSERRVEKAFF	TGTGCCAGCAGTGAAAGAAGGGTGGAGAAGGCTTTCTTT
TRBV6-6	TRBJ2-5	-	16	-	CASTFLSDRAQETQYF	TGTGCCAGCACTTTTCTGAGTGACCGAGCCCAAGAGACCCAGTACTTC
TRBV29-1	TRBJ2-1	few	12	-	CSVEGRQVLEFF	TGCAGCGTTGAGGGCAGGCAGGTTTTGGAGTTCTTC
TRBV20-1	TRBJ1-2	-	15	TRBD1	CSARDQRQGSYGYTF	TGCAGTGCTAGAGATCAAAGACAGGGAAGCTATGGCTACACCTTC